Listed here are 13 T cell receptor beta chains from one sample, sequenced in a study of response to subunit inactivated influenza vaccine. One entry per CDR3 protein results from TCRdb running MiXCR on the RT-PCR reads. The sample records approximately 480,000 distinct CDR3 sequences, approximately 11% being singletons. The sequencing here drew on PBMCs from blood, taken around seven weeks after vaccination. The receptors come from a man in his fifties or sixties who received an inactivated influenza vaccine.

V gene TRBV25-1 combines with J gene TRBJ2-6, with a possible D match to TRBD1 (5 bases). Trimming pared 0 bases from V and 2 bases from J, leaving 8 bases between. The CDR3 spans 16 residues. Germline V CDR1 and CDR2: MGHDK, SYGVNS. This CDR3 is CASSEYGRAGANVLTF. The CDR3 bases are TGTGCCAGCAGTGAATATGGCAGGGCTGGGGCCAACGTCCTGACTTTC.

This clonotype occurred a few times. This rearrangement joins TRBV7-2 to TRBJ2-7, with D unresolved. CDR3 length: 12 residues. The V gene's germline CDR1 is SGHTA and CDR2 FQGNSA. V was pared by 6 bases and J by 6 bases, with 12 bases between. DNA of the CDR3: TGTGCCAGCAGTCGCGAGATTGGCGAGCAGTACTTC. Its protein product is CASSREIGEQYF. The variable domain in full, with the rest retrieved from reference TRBV7-2 and TRBJ2-7, is GAGVSQSPSNKVTEKGKDVELRCDPISGHTALYWYRQSLGQGLEFLIYFQGNSAPDKSGLPSDRFSAERTGGSVSTLTIQRTQQEDSAVYLCASSREIGEQYFGPGTRLTVT.

This clonotype was seen a few times. Written as DNA, the CDR3 is TGTGCCAGCAGTGAACCCAGGGCCACAACTAATGAAAAACTGTTTTTT. It encodes CASSEPRATTNEKLFF. This chain joins TRBV2 and TRBJ1-4; TRBD1 might be the D (5 bases). The CDR3 loop spans 16 amino acids. V was cut by 2 bases and J by 0 bases, with 10 bases left in between. Germline lookup yields CDR1 SNHLY and CDR2 FYNNEI.

This clonotype has just a few counts. CDR3 DNA: TGTGCCAGCAGCTCCAGTAAGCGGCGCACAGATACGCAGTATTTT. It is translated as CASSSSKRRTDTQYF. This chain connects TRBV7-9 to TRBJ2-3; D is perhaps TRBD2 (5 bases). V lost 4 bases and J lost 1, with 12 bases in between. Germline CDR1 SEHNR, CDR2 FQNEAQ (reference sequence). The CDR3 loop spans 15 amino acids.

The chain recombines TRBV7-2 with TRBJ2-1; tentatively, D is TRBD1 (6 bases). CDR3 length: 15 amino acids. CDR1 is SGHTA, CDR2 FQGNSA, per germline. V lost 5 bases to trimming and J lost 0 bases, with 11 bases between them. CDR3 nucleotide sequence: TGTGCCAGCAGCCCCCGGACAGCCTCCTACAATGAGCAGTTCTTC. Protein: CASSPRTASYNEQFF.

This clonotype occurred a few times. The chain combines TRBV20-1 with TRBJ1-5; no clear D gene. The ends were cut back, 8 bases at V and 6 bases at J, with 17 bases in the middle. Germline V gives CDR1 DFQATT, CDR2 SNEGSKA (reference sequence). The CDR3 spans 13 residues. CDR3 sequence: CSRHTGVGQPQHF. The CDR3 DNA reads TGCAGTCGACATACTGGGGTGGGTCAGCCCCAGCATTTT.

This clonotype has only a few counts. The chain couples TRBV6-2 or TRBV6-3 to TRBJ2-2; 9 bases match TRBD1. Unmatched junction bases numbered 19, after V lost 6 bases and J lost 5 bases. The CDR3 is 19 amino acids. The germline V gene encodes CDR1 MNHEY and CDR2 SVGEGT. The CDR3 DNA reads TGTGCCAGCAGAAATACCGCTGGGACAGGGATCGTTTGGACCGGGGAGCTGTTTTTT. It is translated as CASRNTAGTGIVWTGELFF.

The V call is TRBV7-2, the J call TRBJ2-7, with TRBD2 matching over 10 bases. Germline-derived CDR1 and CDR2 are SGHTA and FQGNSA. Trimming at V came to 6 bases and at J to 12 bases, leaving 8 bases not matched to a gene. This CDR3 is built from 12 residues. In nucleotides, the CDR3 is TGTGCCAGCAGTTACACTAGCGGGATGTTGTACTTC. Its translation is CASSYTSGMLYF.

This clonotype has just a few counts. The chain links TRBV6-5 to TRBJ2-3; D may be TRBD2 (5 bases). Deletions cut 0 bases from V and 0 bases from J, with 10 bases between. The CDR3 is 16 amino acids. Germline V gives CDR1 MNHEY, CDR2 SVGAGI. CDR3 in amino acids: CASSYSRAVSTDTQYF. In nucleotides, the CDR3 is TGTGCCAGCAGTTACTCGAGGGCGGTTAGCACAGATACGCAGTATTTT.

This clonotype was seen a handful of times. The chain uses TRBV6-2 or TRBV6-3 and TRBJ2-5, with 7 bases lining up with TRBD2. CDR3 length: 15 residues. The ends lost 8 bases at V and 3 bases at J; junction bases unmatched: 12. The V gene's germline CDR1 is MNHEY and CDR2 SVGEGT. CDR3 sequence reads: CASRPSGTTEETQYF. The CDR3, as DNA: TGTGCCAGCCGCCCTTCCGGGACTACTGAAGAGACCCAGTACTTC.

This clonotype was counted at least ten times. The chain couples TRBV20-1 to TRBJ2-2; D is undetermined. The CDR3 has 14 amino acids. CDR1 and CDR2 (germline): DFQATT, SNEGSKA (reference sequence). The ends were cut back, 3 bases at V and 6 bases at J, with 14 bases in the middle. The CDR3 nucleotides read TGCAGTGCTAGGAGGCAGTTCGCATCCGGGGAGCTGTTTTTT. It encodes CSARRQFASGELFF.

The genes are TRBV20-1 and TRBJ1-1; D is uncertain. Germline lookup yields CDR1 DFQATT and CDR2 SNEGSKA (reference sequence). Trimming removed 6 bases at V and 0 bases at J, with 8 bases between. This CDR3 is 12 amino acids long. In nucleotides, the CDR3 is TGCAGTGCGCCAACTATGAACACTGAAGCTTTCTTT. Translated, it gives CSAPTMNTEAFF.

This chain uses TRBV2 with TRBJ2-5, with unresolved D. Germline V CDR1 and CDR2: SNHLY, FYNNEI. The CDR3 runs to 12 residues. V gave up 11 bases and J gave up 5 bases, with 15 bases separating them. For the CDR3, the DNA is TGTGCCCAAACGGCCCCCCGGGAGACCCAGTACTTC. Its protein product is CAQTAPRETQYF. Variable domain in full (rest from reference TRBV2 and TRBJ2-5): EPEVTQTPSHQVTQMGQEVILRCVPISNHLYFYWYRQILGQKVEFLVSFYNNEISEKSEIFDDQFSVERPDGSNFTLKIRSTKLEDSAMYFCAQTAPRETQYFGPGTRLLVL.